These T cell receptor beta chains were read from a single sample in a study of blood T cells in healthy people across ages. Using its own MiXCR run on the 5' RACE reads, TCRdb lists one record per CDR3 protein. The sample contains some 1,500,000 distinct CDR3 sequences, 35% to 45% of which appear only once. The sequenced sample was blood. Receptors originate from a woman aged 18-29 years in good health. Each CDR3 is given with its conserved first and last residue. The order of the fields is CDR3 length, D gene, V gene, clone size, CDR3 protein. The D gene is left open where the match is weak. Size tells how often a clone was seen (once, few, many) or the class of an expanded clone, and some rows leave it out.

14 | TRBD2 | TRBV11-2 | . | CASRVTGRVETQYF
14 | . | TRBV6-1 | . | CASSDSLANYGYTF
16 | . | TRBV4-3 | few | CASSQQQGHYSYGYTF
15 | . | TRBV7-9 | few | CASSSTSTSTDTQYF
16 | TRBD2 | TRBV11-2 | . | CASSPKLAGLANEQFF
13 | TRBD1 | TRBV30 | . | CAWRSTGNYGYTF
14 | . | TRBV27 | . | CASSFPGAHNEQFF
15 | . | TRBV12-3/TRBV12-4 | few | CASSLWHRATYEQYF
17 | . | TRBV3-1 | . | CASSPISGRPMNTEAFF
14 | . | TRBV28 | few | CASKPGTQNQPQHF
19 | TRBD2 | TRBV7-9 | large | CASIPPGQRSLAGPYGQFF
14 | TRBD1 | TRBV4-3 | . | CASSPYGDRGGYTF
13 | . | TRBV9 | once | CASSGVESSEQYF
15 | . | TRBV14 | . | CASSQEYRVDYGYTF
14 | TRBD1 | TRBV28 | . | CASKPGGAGYGYTF
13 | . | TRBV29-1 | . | CSVDLDSVKTQYF
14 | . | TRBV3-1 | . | CASGGPLYNSPLHF
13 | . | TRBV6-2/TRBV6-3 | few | CASSSGISNEQFF
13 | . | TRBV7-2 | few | CASSRGSRETQYF
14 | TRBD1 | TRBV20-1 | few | CSARDRTGRNEQFF
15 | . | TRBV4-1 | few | CASSQESAGSYGYTF
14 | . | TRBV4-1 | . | CASSRVATYNEQFF
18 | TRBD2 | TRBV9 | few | CASSVGSGGAFSYNEQFF
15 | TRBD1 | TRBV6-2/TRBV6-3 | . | CASSYSDRGRYGYTF
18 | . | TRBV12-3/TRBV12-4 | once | CASLTLEVLSSSYNEQYF
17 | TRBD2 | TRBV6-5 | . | CASSYSILTSGTGELFF
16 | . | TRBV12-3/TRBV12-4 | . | CASRGRSGSSYNEQFF
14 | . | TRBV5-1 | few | CASSWDVYPNVLTF
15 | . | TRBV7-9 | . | CASGVGSGPSKTQYF
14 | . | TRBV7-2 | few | CASSPRGGNYEQYF
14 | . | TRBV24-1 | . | CATEDRSSYNEQFF